This T cell receptor (beta chain) stems from a study of T-cell memory formation after mild COVID-19. This clonotype was counted a few times. Its antigen is still unknown. Trimming took off 3 bases at V and 8 bases at J, with 18 bases between the two ends. Germline V CDR1 and CDR2: SGHRS, YFSETQ. This CDR3 contains 15 residues. Study findings and constraints: Certain responding clones were present in pre-infection memory, suggesting participation of cross-reactive memory.

MiXCR was run by TCRdb on the 5' RACE reads, yielding one entry per CDR3 protein. The sample consists of 85,000 to 120,000 distinct CDR3 sequences, 15% to 20% of them appearing once. What was sequenced was PBMCs or a T cell subset sorted from them (not recorded which). This chain joins TRBV5-1 and TRBJ2-4; D perhaps matches TRBD2 (6 bases). This sequence was found in an adult woman who had mild COVID-19 (a few samples of this study predate the infection). Cell type and time point are not known. The CDR3 DNA follows: TGCGCCAGCAGCTGGGGGGACCCGGGCCCAGACATTCAGTACTTC. Translation gives CASSWGDPGPDIQYF.